The 16 T cell receptor beta chains reported below all come from one sample, sequenced in a study of Ad26.COV2.S vaccination and SARS-CoV-2 variants. Treatment given: about 20 received Ad26.COV2.S at low or high dose, single or two shots; about 5 received placebo; per-sample allocation not given. Each sample was drawn 63 days after the first injection (of vaccine or placebo). Clones were sequenced by immunoSEQ multiplex PCR, and TCRdb holds only the in-frame ones, with some missing. The sample gives 450,000 to 550,000 clones, roughly 87% of which show up once; just over 2.5% is in the top ten. The source material was peripheral blood, sampled in a trial of Ad26.COV2.S vaccine versus placebo. These receptors came from a person between 18 and 65 years old who received the Ad26.COV2.S COVID-19 vaccine or a placebo.

This clone was seen more than once but under ten times. The CDR3 nucleotides are TGCGCCAGCAGCTTGGGGATCTCCGACGGAACTAATGAAAAACTGTTTTTT. Protein: CASSLGISDGTNEKLFF. The chain carries TRBV5-1 and TRBJ1-4; unclear D gene. V was shortened by 0 bases and J by 1 base, with 13 bases between the two germline ends. The length of the CDR3 is 17 residues. Germline values: CDR1 SGHRS, CDR2 YFSETQ.

V is TRBV9 and J is TRBJ2-1; TRBD2 matches at 11 bases. CDR3 length: 17 residues. Per the germline V gene, CDR1 is SGDLS and CDR2 is YYNGEE. J gave up 3 bases and V 4 bases, and 9 bases lay outside the gene matches. The CDR3, as DNA: TGTGCCAGCAGCTTCACCGGGACTAGCGGATACTACAATGAGCAGTTCTTC. Translation: CASSFTGTSGYYNEQFF.

The chain recombines TRBV5-6 with TRBJ1-1, with D uncertain. CDR3 length: 13 residues. CDR1 and CDR2 (germline): SGHDT, YYEEEE. V lost 1 base, J lost 0 bases, and 4 bases lay in between. CDR3 nucleotide sequence: TGTGCCAGCAGCTTGAGAGTGAACACTGAAGCTTTCTTT. This sequence encodes CASSLRVNTEAFF.

The chain employs TRBV7-2 and TRBJ2-3; D is possibly TRBD2 (5 bases). CDR1 SGHTA and CDR2 FQGNSA come from the germline V gene. Trimming took off 7 bases at V and 0 bases at J, with 8 bases between the two ends. This CDR3 has 13 amino acids. CDR3 sequence reads: CASTGFSTDTQYF. As DNA, the CDR3 is TGTGCCAGCACGGGGTTTAGCACAGATACGCAGTATTTT. The full variable domain, its missing parts supplied by reference TRBV7-2 and TRBJ2-3, is GAGVSQSPSNKVTEKGKDVELRCDPISGHTALYWYRQSLGQGLEFLIYFQGNSAPDKSGLPSDRFSAERTGGSVSTLTIQRTQQEDSAVYLCASTGFSTDTQYFGPGTRLTVL.

The rearrangement uses TRBV19 and TRBJ2-3; TRBD1 is a possible D gene (6 bases). The CDR3 has 17 residues. V shed 1 base and J shed 2 bases, with 16 bases lying between them. Germline V CDR1 and CDR2: LNHDA, SQIVND (reference sequence). CDR3 residues: CASSIGAGAIYTDTQYF. CDR3 nucleotides: TGTGCCAGTAGTATAGGGGCAGGGGCGATATACACAGATACGCAGTATTTT.

The chain uses TRBV6-5 and TRBJ1-2; a possible D gene is TRBD1 (6 bases). The ends were cut back, 0 bases at V and 5 bases at J, with 16 bases in the middle. The CDR3 totals 16 residues. CDR1 is MNHEY, CDR2 SVGAGI, per germline. In DNA form, the CDR3 reads TGTGCCAGCAGTTACTCCCGACCAGGGGCCCCATATGGCTACACCTTC. Translation: CASSYSRPGAPYGYTF.

The chain uses TRBV7-2 and TRBJ2-5; a weak D match, TRBD1 (6 bases). CDR1 is SGHTA and CDR2 is FQGNSA in the germline V gene. This CDR3 spans 13 amino acids. Deletions cut 1 base from V and 5 bases from J, with 8 bases between. The CDR3: CASSLDRGETQYF. CDR3 nucleotides: TGTGCCAGCAGCTTAGATAGGGGGGAGACCCAGTACTTC.

This clone showed up just once. This chain joins TRBV7-3 and TRBJ2-5, with 7 bases that match TRBD2. V shed 5 bases, J shed 5 bases, and the junction held 11 bases outside the gene matches. This CDR3 spans 15 amino acids. Per germline, CDR1 SGHTA and CDR2 FQGTGA. The CDR3 DNA reads as TGTGCCAGCAGCCCTAACGGGCTAGCGGTCGAGACCCAGTACTTC. Its protein is CASSPNGLAVETQYF.

The chain has TRBV29-1 and TRBJ1-1; no clear D gene. Germline V gene data show CDR1 as SQVTM and CDR2 as ANQGSEA. Trimming left V 4 bases short and J 1 base short, with 13 bases between. The CDR3 sequence is 14 residues long. CDR3 nucleotide sequence: TGCAGCGTTGGATCCAAATCGGGGAACACTGAAGCTTTCTTT. Residues: CSVGSKSGNTEAFF.

For the CDR3, the DNA is TGTGCCAGCAGCTTATCTGGTTGGGCAGGGGATTCACCCCTCCACTTT. Translated: CASSLSGWAGDSPLHF. The chain joins TRBV7-6 to TRBJ1-6; weak D call: TRBD1 (6 bases). The germline gives CDR1 SGHVS, CDR2 FNYEAQ. The CDR3 loop spans 16 amino acids. The V gene lost 2 bases and the J gene lost 8 bases, with 16 bases spanning the gap.

In this sample, this clone turned up a few times. The rearrangement links TRBV6-2 or TRBV6-3 to TRBJ2-7; D not certain. CDR3 size: 16 residues. V shed 4 bases and J shed 0 bases, with 16 bases lying between them. From germline, CDR1 is MNHEY and CDR2 SVGEGT. CDR3 nucleotide sequence: TGTGCCAGCAGTTCTCCGACACTCCCAAGCTCCTACGAGCAGTACTTC. This sequence encodes CASSSPTLPSSYEQYF.

This clone has more than one count but fewer than ten. The V call is TRBV30, the J call TRBJ1-1; D is ambiguous. The CDR3 is 12 amino acids. Germline CDR1 and CDR2: GTSNPN and SVGIG (reference sequence). V was trimmed by 4 bases and J by 3 bases, leaving 9 bases between them. The chain's CDR3 is CAWNWQHTEAFF. Written as DNA, the CDR3 is TGTGCCTGGAACTGGCAGCACACTGAAGCTTTCTTT.

The gene calls are TRBV3-1 (or the pseudogene TRBV3-2) and TRBJ2-5; 11 bases line up with TRBD2. The germline CDR1 and CDR2 sequences are LGHDT and YNNKEL (reference sequence). The CDR3 covers 17 residues. The V gene end was trimmed by 0 bases and the J gene end by 3 bases; junction bases not matched to a gene: 6. The chain's CDR3 is CASSQDKLAGAKETQYF. Here the CDR3 DNA reads TGTGCCAGCAGCCAAGATAAACTAGCGGGAGCTAAAGAGACCCAGTACTTC.

This chain connects TRBV7-2 to TRBJ1-2, with D perhaps TRBD1 (5 bases). The V gene's germline CDR1 is SGHTA and CDR2 FQGNSA. Deletions cut 5 bases from V and 8 bases from J, with 12 bases between. The length of the CDR3 is 12 residues. CDR3 sequence reads: CASSPGRWGYTF. The CDR3, as DNA: TGTGCCAGCAGCCCAGGGAGGTGGGGCTACACCTTC.

The chain combines TRBV10-3 with TRBJ2-1; 7 positions agree with TRBD2. The germline gives CDR1 ENHRY, CDR2 SYGVKD. This CDR3 contains 15 residues. Germline trimming cut 7 bases from V and 10 bases from J; bases unmatched to any gene: 16. CDR3 amino acids: CAIMRGLDAFGEQFF. In nucleotides, the CDR3 is TGTGCCATCATGCGTGGACTAGATGCGTTCGGGGAGCAGTTCTTC.

The CDR3 loop is CATSDWDSHGYTF. CDR3 bases: TGTGCCACCAGTGATTGGGACAGCCATGGCTACACCTTC. V usage is TRBV24-1 and J usage is TRBJ1-2; TRBD1 agrees at 7 bases. The CDR3 extends over 13 amino acids. CDR1 is KGHDR, CDR2 SFDVKD, per germline. Germline trimming cut 2 bases from V and 6 bases from J; bases unmatched to any gene: 2.